In its sample, the clone carrying this T cell receptor (beta chain) was seen a few times. The antigen is unknown. Sequencing used cDNA as its template, made by extracting RNA and reverse transcribing it. Sequencing was performed with immunoSEQ multiplex PCR; in TCRdb, only in-frame clones are kept and a portion is missing. Of 70,000 or so clones listed, around 30% are singletons. The sample belongs to a study of CD8+ T cells in alopecia areata. The CDR3 runs to 13 residues. In germline, CDR1 is SQVTM, CDR2 ANQGSEA. Germline trimming cut 7 bases from V and 3 bases from J; bases unmatched to any gene: 7. Treatment noted: oral pan-JAK inhibitor, 5-10 mg twice daily. Points from the study as a whole: An increase in clonality over normal scalp was evident in lesional scalp, especially alopecia totalis/universalis. Among patients, TCR sharing was less clear than in mice, a difference possibly due in part to HLA diversity in the patient population.

The receptor's source is a human donor with alopecia areata. The V call is TRBV29-1, the J call TRBJ2-7, with 9 positions matching TRBD1. Sequenced here: CD8+ T cells sorted from blood, sampled at week 4, from a patient treated with tofacitinib. CDR3 in amino acids: CSARQGVIYEQYF. In DNA form, the CDR3 reads TGCAGCGCCAGACAGGGGGTCATCTACGAGCAGTACTTC.